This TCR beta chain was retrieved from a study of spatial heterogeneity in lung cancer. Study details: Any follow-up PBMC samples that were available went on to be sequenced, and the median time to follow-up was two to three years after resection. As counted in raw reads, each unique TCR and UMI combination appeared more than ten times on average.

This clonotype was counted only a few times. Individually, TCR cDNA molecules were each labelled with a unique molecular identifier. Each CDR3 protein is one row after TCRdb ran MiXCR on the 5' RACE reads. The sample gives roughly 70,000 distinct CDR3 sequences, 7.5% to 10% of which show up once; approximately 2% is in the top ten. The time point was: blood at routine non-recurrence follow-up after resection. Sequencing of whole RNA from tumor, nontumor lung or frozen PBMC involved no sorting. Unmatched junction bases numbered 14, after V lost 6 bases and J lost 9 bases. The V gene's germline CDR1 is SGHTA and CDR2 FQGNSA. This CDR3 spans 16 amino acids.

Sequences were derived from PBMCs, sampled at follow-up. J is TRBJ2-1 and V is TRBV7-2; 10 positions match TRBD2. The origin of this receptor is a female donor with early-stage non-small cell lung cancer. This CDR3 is CASRVLAGAYGGEQFF. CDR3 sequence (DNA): TGTGCCAGCAGGGTTCTAGCGGGAGCCTATGGGGGTGAGCAGTTCTTC.